The 16 T cell receptor beta chains listed next were all sequenced from one sample in a study of T cell responses to AZD1222 COVID-19 vaccine. Generated by immunoSEQ multiplex PCR, the TCRdb table keeps only in-frame clones and is missing some. Here the sample spans 85,000 to 110,000 clones, 90% being singletons. Here the sequenced sample was peripheral blood, taken on day 0 of AZD1222 vaccination. These receptors all stem from an adult in good health.

J is TRBJ1-4 and V is TRBV5-4; 8 bases align to TRBD1. The trim removed 1 base at V and 5 bases at J, leaving 1 base unmatched. This CDR3 spans 14 amino acids. Per the germline V gene, CDR1 is SGHNT and CDR2 is YYREEE (reference sequence). The CDR3 DNA reads TGTGCCAGCAGCTTGCGGGACAGGAATGAAAAACTGTTTTTT. Translation gives CASSLRDRNEKLFF. The full variable domain, in which reference TRBV5-4 and TRBJ1-4 provide the parts outside the CDR3, is ETGVTQSPTHLIKTRGQQVTLRCSSQSGHNTVSWYQQALGQGPQFIFQYYREEENGRGNFPPRFSGLQFPNYSSELNVNALELDDSALYLCASSLRDRNEKLFFGSGTQLSVL.

The V and J genes are TRBV30 and TRBJ2-1; D is possibly TRBD1 or TRBD2 (5 bases each). Trimming removed 0 bases at V and 6 bases at J, with 12 bases between. CDR3 length: 14 amino acids. Germline CDR1 and CDR2: GTSNPN and SVGIG (reference sequence). The CDR3 DNA is TGTGCCTGGAGTGTTTTGGGGACCGGCAATGAGCAGTTCTTC. Protein sequence: CAWSVLGTGNEQFF. Supplemented by reference TRBV30 and TRBJ2-1, the full variable domain reads SQTIHQWPATLVQPVGSPLSLECTVEGTSNPNLYWYRQAAGRGLQLLFYSVGIGQISSEVPQNLSASRPQDRQFILSSKKLLLSDSGFYLCAWSVLGTGNEQFFGPGTRLTVL.

CDR3 DNA sequence: TGTGCCAGCAGCTTCCCCCCCGGGCCAAATTCACCCCTCCACTTT. It specifies CASSFPPGPNSPLHF. The chain couples TRBV5-5 to TRBJ1-6, with no clear D. The CDR3 contains 15 residues. Trimming removed 2 bases at V and 7 bases at J, with 13 bases between. Germline CDR1 SGHKS, CDR2 YYEKEE (reference sequence).

The V call is TRBV4-1, the J call TRBJ1-4; D ambiguous. The ends were cut back, 1 base at V and 0 bases at J, with 3 bases in the middle. Germline-derived CDR1 and CDR2 are MGHRA and YSYEKL. There are 14 residues in the CDR3. The CDR3 protein is CASSQGATNEKLFF. CDR3 nucleotides: TGCGCCAGCAGCCAAGGGGCAACTAATGAAAAACTGTTTTTT.

As to this clone: A read error may account for a junction end that differs from germline. The chain carries TRBV27 and TRBJ1-5; tentatively, D is TRBD1 (6 bases). The CDR3 is 15 residues long. Germline V gives CDR1 MNHEY, CDR2 SMNVEV (reference sequence). This CDR3 is CASSSDRYGNRPQHF. CDR3 DNA sequence: TGTGCCAGCAGTTCCGACAGGTATGGCAATCGGCCCCAGCATTTT.

CDR3: CASSLGPNGYTF. The CDR3 DNA reads TGTGCCAGCAGTCTCGGACCCAATGGCTACACCTTC. The V gene is TRBV12-3 or TRBV12-4, the J gene TRBJ1-2; D uncertain. Trimming took 5 bases from V and 6 from J, leaving 10 bases between them. The CDR3 totals 12 residues.

The chain combines TRBV4-1 with TRBJ2-7, with TRBD2 identical over 13 bases. This CDR3 region has 17 residues. V lost 5 bases and J lost 0; bases outside the gene matches: 7. From germline, CDR1 is MGHRA and CDR2 YSYEKL. The CDR3 region is CASSVTSGGSYSYEQYF. CDR3 DNA: TGCGCCAGCAGCGTGACTAGCGGGGGGTCGTACTCCTACGAGCAGTACTTC.

The rearrangement joins TRBV19 to TRBJ1-5; possibly TRBD1 for D (5 bases). V shed 3 bases and J shed 3 bases, with 12 bases lying between them. The length of the CDR3 is 15 residues. Germline V gene lookup returns CDR1 LNHDA and CDR2 SQIVND (reference sequence). The CDR3 sequence is CASSMGGWDNQPQHF. The DNA for the CDR3 is TGTGCCAGTAGTATGGGGGGTTGGGACAATCAGCCCCAGCATTTT.

This chain uses TRBV10-3 with TRBJ2-7; D uncertain. Germline CDR1 reads ENHRY; CDR2 reads SYGVKD. V was trimmed by 6 bases and J by 3 bases, leaving 12 bases between them. The CDR3 totals 13 residues. DNA for the CDR3: TGTGCCATCAGAGAATCCTTAGACTACGAGCAGTACTTC. Protein: CAIRESLDYEQYF.

This chain connects TRBV27 to TRBJ2-1, with D possibly being TRBD2 (6 bases). This CDR3 spans 13 amino acids. V dropped 8 bases and J dropped 9 bases, with 17 bases sitting between them. Germline values: CDR1 MNHEY, CDR2 SMNVEV (reference sequence). The CDR3 sequence is CASAGWSNVEQFF. The CDR3 DNA reads as TGTGCCAGCGCGGGGTGGAGCAATGTTGAGCAGTTCTTC.

V gene TRBV4-3 combines with J gene TRBJ1-6; D possibly corresponds to TRBD1 (6 bases). The V end was cut by 2 bases, the J end by 3 bases, with 17 bases between. This CDR3 has 18 amino acids. Germline-derived CDR1 and CDR2 are LGHNA and YSLEER. CDR3 coding DNA: TGCGCCAGCAGCCAAAATACTCCGGGACAAAACTATAATTCACCCCTCCACTTT. It encodes CASSQNTPGQNYNSPLHF.

The V call is TRBV11-2, the J call TRBJ1-1; maybe TRBD1 (6 bases). V was clipped by 5 bases and J by 12 bases, with 19 bases between them. The CDR3 loop spans 13 amino acids. Germline CDR1 and CDR2: SGHAT and FQNNGV. DNA of the CDR3: TGTGCCAGCAGCACGGACAGAGTGTCGTGGACTTTCTTT. It codes for CASSTDRVSWTFF.

The chain employs TRBV5-6 and TRBJ1-5, with TRBD1 matching 7 bases. V was pared by 1 base and J by 5 bases, with 0 bases of the junction left unmatched. CDR1 SGHDT and CDR2 YYEEEE come from the germline V gene. The CDR3 runs to 13 residues. This CDR3 is CASSLTGDQPQHF. The CDR3 nucleotides read TGTGCCAGCAGCTTGACAGGGGATCAGCCCCAGCATTTT.

This chain links TRBV24-1 with TRBJ2-7, with D unclear. V was shortened by 0 bases and J by 3 bases, with 5 bases between the two germline ends. Germline CDR1 reads KGHDR; CDR2 reads SFDVKD. The length of the CDR3 is 13 residues. The CDR3 DNA follows: TGTGCCACCAGTGATTTGAACAACTACGAGCAGTACTTC. Translation: CATSDLNNYEQYF.

This chain uses TRBV27 with TRBJ2-7; maybe TRBD1 (6 bases). This CDR3 is 14 amino acids long. The germline V gene encodes CDR1 MNHEY and CDR2 SMNVEV (reference sequence). Trimming took 5 bases from V and 7 from J, leaving 18 bases between them. This CDR3 is CASSLLSNRVEQYF. CDR3 nucleotides: TGTGCCAGCAGTCTCCTATCTAACAGGGTGGAGCAGTACTTC.

V and J are TRBV6-6 and TRBJ1-1; a weak D match, TRBD1 (6 bases). The V gene lost 5 bases and the J gene lost 4 bases, with 11 bases spanning the gap. The CDR3 extends over 13 amino acids. Germline loops: CDR1 MNHNY, CDR2 SVGAGI (reference sequence). CDR3 coding DNA: TGTGCCAGCAGTACAGGGTTGGGCACTGAAGCTTTCTTT. Protein sequence: CASSTGLGTEAFF.